This is a list of T cell receptor beta chains from one sample in a study of blood T cell repertoires in COVID-19. TCRdb's copy holds only in-frame clones and misses some; the assay was immunoSEQ multiplex PCR. The table shows 26,000 or so clones, with 76% occurring only once. The sequencing sample was made of peripheral blood. Source of these receptors: a man between 65 and 79 years old with acute or convalescent COVID-19. CDR3s leave out the opening cysteine and the closing phenylalanine or tryptophan. D genes are given only for firm matches.

TRBV11-3,NA,ASPLGPGDGSNQPQH
TRBV28,TRBD2,AIAGSLAGAAGANVLT
TRBV29-1,NA,SVADSLRGPQH
TRBV27,NA,ASSLIPGAEQF
TRBV19,NA,ASSMKHSPLH
TRBV4-1,NA,ASSQGRSLWDEQY
TRBV5-6,NA,ASSFYGRGFRETQY
TRBV15,TRBD2,ATSSPTSGGKNEQF
TRBV30,NA,AVFNSYWAKNIQY
TRBV9,NA,ASSVDPEERGNSPLH
TRBV7-2,TRBD1,ASSSEQGVNSPLH
TRBV9,NA,ASSAGSGYYGYT
TRBV7-3,TRBD2,ASSGGTSGGKDTQY
TRBV28,NA,ASRRSSAAQH
TRBV4-1,TRBD1,ASSHDTSGTGFYEQY
TRBV2,TRBD2,ASSVSGMYEQY